The 22 T cell receptor beta chains below come from one sample, sequenced in a study of shared clonotypes between healthy human individuals. The repertoire was sequenced with immunoSEQ multiplex PCR; TCRdb's copy has only in-frame clones and lacks some. The sample yields some 1 million clones, about 76% seen once. The sequenced sample consisted of memory CD4+ T cells sorted from blood. Subset here: CD45RA-negative fraction. The source is a man aged 18 to 35 in good health.

The CDR3 coding sequence is TGTGCCAGTAGGCCGGGACAGTTTTTTTCACCCCTCCACTTT. Protein sequence: CASRPGQFFSPLHF. V gene TRBV19 combines with J gene TRBJ1-6; TRBD1 matches 7 bases. V dropped 6 bases and J dropped 9; count of bases not matched to a gene: 8. CDR1 is LNHDA and CDR2 is SQIVND in the germline V gene (reference sequence). CDR3 length: 14 amino acids.

The chain recombines TRBV4-1 with TRBJ2-5; unclear D gene. Matching the DNA end better, TRBJ2-7 makes the J call doubtful. Germline V lookup: CDR1 MGHRA, CDR2 YSYEKL. CDR3 length: 14 amino acids. The CDR3 bases are TGCGCCAGCAGCCAAGGACGGAACTCCTACGAGCAGTACTTC. Amino acids: CASSQGRNSYEQYF.

A word on this clone: Other DNA sequences in the sample encode the same CDR3. The chain joins TRBV7-2 to TRBJ2-7, with D maybe TRBD1 (5 bases). This CDR3 contains 14 residues. V was trimmed by 5 bases and J by 0 bases, leaving 11 bases between them. Germline lookup yields CDR1 SGHTA and CDR2 FQGNSA. CDR3 loop: CASSPRGSSYEQYF. CDR3 sequence (DNA): TGTGCCAGCAGCCCTAGGGGCAGCTCCTACGAGCAGTACTTC.

This chain joins TRBV19 and TRBJ1-6, with 8 bases fitting TRBD1. The V gene's germline CDR1 is LNHDA and CDR2 SQIVND (reference sequence). The CDR3 covers 17 residues. The V gene end was trimmed by 5 bases and the J gene end by 6 bases; junction bases not matched to a gene: 12. For the CDR3, the DNA is TGTGCCAGTAGTCTCTTCCCTCGCGACAGGGGTAATTCACCCCTCCACTTT. Translation: CASSLFPRDRGNSPLHF.

The V and J genes are TRBV5-1 and TRBJ1-1, with no clear D. Trimming took 4 bases from V and 1 from J, leaving 8 bases between them. Germline CDR1 reads SGHRS; CDR2 reads YFSETQ. This CDR3 spans 13 amino acids. The CDR3 reads CASSGSGNTEAFF. CDR3 sequence (DNA): TGCGCCAGCAGCGGTTCAGGGAACACTGAAGCTTTCTTT.

This clone was counted at least ten times. J is TRBJ2-3 and V is TRBV5-4; 10 nucleotides agree with TRBD2. Per the germline V gene, CDR1 is SGHNT and CDR2 is YYREEE (reference sequence). The CDR3 length is 17 residues. V dropped 4 bases and J dropped 1; count of bases not matched to a gene: 9. CDR3 DNA: TGTGCCAGCAGCCCGGGAGGGCTAGCGGGGGGCACAGATACGCAGTATTTT. The encoded protein is CASSPGGLAGGTDTQYF.

The V call is TRBV5-6, the J call TRBJ1-1; D is unresolved. Germline assignment: CDR1 SGHDT and CDR2 YYEEEE. The CDR3 consists of 14 residues. Trimming shortened V by 4 bases and J by 7 bases, and 17 bases separated the two germline ends. CDR3 residues: CASSPPFDGSEAFF. The CDR3, as DNA: TGTGCCAGCAGCCCCCCTTTCGACGGCAGTGAAGCTTTCTTT.

V usage is TRBV18 and J usage is TRBJ2-1; 9 bases match TRBD1. Germline trimming cut 4 bases from V and 7 bases from J; bases unmatched to any gene: 14. In germline, CDR1 is KGHSH, CDR2 LQKENI. The CDR3 totals 17 residues. CDR3: CASSHQMRGQGPNEQFF. CDR3 coding DNA: TGTGCCAGCTCACACCAGATGAGGGGACAGGGTCCTAATGAGCAGTTCTTC.

The chain combines TRBV7-2 with TRBJ2-7; possibly TRBD2 for D (7 bases). The CDR3 sequence is 15 residues long. Germline assignment: CDR1 SGHTA and CDR2 FQGNSA. Trimming left V 2 bases short and J 1 base short, with 12 bases between. The CDR3, as DNA: TGTGCCAGCAGCTTATCAGGGGAGGGTTCCTACGAGCAGTACTTC. Protein sequence: CASSLSGEGSYEQYF.

V is TRBV28 and J is TRBJ2-7; 8 bases line up with TRBD1. The J segment lost 4 bases and the V segment lost 6 bases, leaving 11 bases of the junction unmatched. Germline values: CDR1 MDHEN, CDR2 SYDVKM. CDR3 size: 15 residues. The CDR3 nucleotides read TGTGCCAGCAGCCCAATCGGACAGGGAGTTTACGAGCAGTACTTC. Amino acid sequence: CASSPIGQGVYEQYF.

This clone was counted only a few times. This CDR3 reads CASSPLTTTGNTEAFF. CDR3 nucleotide sequence: TGTGCCAGCAGCCCGTTGACCACGACGGGGAACACTGAAGCTTTCTTT. The V and J genes are TRBV11-2 and TRBJ1-1, with D unresolved. V was pared by 5 bases and J by 1 base, with 17 bases between. Germline V gives CDR1 SGHAT, CDR2 FQNNGV. The CDR3 runs 16 residues.

The rearrangement links TRBV2 to TRBJ2-1, with D perhaps TRBD2 (6 bases). Germline V lookup: CDR1 SNHLY, CDR2 FYNNEI. V lost 4 bases to trimming and J lost 4 bases, with 8 bases between them. The CDR3 length is 13 residues. CDR3 DNA: TGTGCCAGCAGTGGGGACTTATACAATGAGCAGTTCTTC. As protein: CASSGDLYNEQFF.

The chain couples TRBV9 to TRBJ2-3, with 10 nucleotides matching TRBD1. This CDR3 has 16 residues. J gave up 6 bases and V 4 bases, and 11 bases lay outside the gene matches. Germline CDR1 SGDLS, CDR2 YYNGEE. CDR3 DNA: TGTGCCAGCAGCCCCCCGGACAGGGGGTATTTTGATACGCAGTATTTT. Protein sequence: CASSPPDRGYFDTQYF. Full variable domain (remainder filled in from reference TRBV9 and TRBJ2-3): DSGVTQTPKHLITATGQRVTLRCSPRSGDLSVYWYQQSLDQGLQFLIQYYNGEERAKGNILERFSAQQFPDLHSELNLSSLELGDSALYFCASSPPDRGYFDTQYFGPGTRLTVL.

The chain recombines TRBV19 with TRBJ1-4; 7 nucleotides line up with TRBD1. CDR3 length: 14 amino acids. V was clipped by 9 bases and J by 4 bases; unmatched bases: 8. Germline loops: CDR1 LNHDA, CDR2 SQIVND (reference sequence). CDR3 residues: CASATGQVNEKLFF. As DNA, the CDR3 is TGTGCCAGCGCAACAGGACAGGTTAATGAAAAACTGTTTTTT.

This chain uses TRBV7-8 with TRBJ2-3, with 10 nucleotides matching TRBD2. The J segment lost 0 bases and the V segment lost 1 base, leaving 4 bases of the junction unmatched. The CDR3 loop spans 17 amino acids. Germline V gene lookup returns CDR1 SGHVS and CDR2 FQNEAQ. In DNA, the CDR3 is TGTGCCAGCAGCTTAGTCGGGACTAGCGTTAGCACAGATACGCAGTATTTT. This translates into CASSLVGTSVSTDTQYF.

The chain is built from TRBV7-8 and TRBJ1-1, with TRBD1 as a possible D gene (5 bases). V lost 4 bases, J lost 1 base, and 13 bases lay in between. The CDR3 totals 15 residues. Germline-derived CDR1 and CDR2 are SGHVS and FQNEAQ. The CDR3 DNA follows: TGTGCCAGCAGCTCACGGGGCGCGCCGAACACTGAAGCTTTCTTT. Translating gives CASSSRGAPNTEAFF.

The chain links TRBV6-5 to TRBJ1-2; TRBD1 is a possible D gene (5 bases). Looked up from germline, CDR1 is MNHEY and CDR2 is SVGAGI. The V end was cut by 2 bases, the J end by 4 bases, with 14 bases between. The CDR3 extends over 15 amino acids. CDR3 region: CASSYQTGGIYGYTF. Here the CDR3 DNA reads TGTGCCAGCAGTTACCAAACGGGGGGTATCTATGGCTACACCTTC.

In this sample, this clone turned up once. The V call is TRBV11-2, the J call TRBJ2-6; TRBD1 agrees at 7 bases. In germline, CDR1 is SGHAT, CDR2 FQNNGV. The CDR3 loop spans 16 amino acids. The V gene end was trimmed by 7 bases and the J gene end by 0 bases; junction bases not matched to a gene: 6. In DNA form, the CDR3 reads TGTGCCAGCATCCACCCAGGGGGCTCTGGGGCCAACGTCCTGACTTTC. Protein product: CASIHPGGSGANVLTF.

This clone was detected once. This rearrangement joins TRBV10-3 to TRBJ1-3; 8 bases fit TRBD1. Germline CDR1 ENHRY, CDR2 SYGVKD. This CDR3 has 10 residues. V lost 9 bases, J lost 9 bases, and 1 base stayed unmatched. The CDR3 here is CAIGQGTIYF. The CDR3 DNA follows: TGTGCCATAGGACAGGGCACCATATATTTT.

The rearrangement links TRBV7-2 to TRBJ2-5; 7 nucleotides line up with TRBD2. With V trimmed by 2 bases and J by 5 bases, 5 bases remained unmatched. CDR1 and CDR2 (germline): SGHTA, FQGNSA. The CDR3 consists of 14 residues. The CDR3 reads CASSLLGGEETQYF. The CDR3 region has the DNA TGTGCCAGCAGCTTACTTGGGGGGGAGGAGACCCAGTACTTC.

This chain connects TRBV6-1 to TRBJ1-6; D remains unclear. Looked up from germline, CDR1 is MNHNS and CDR2 is SASEGT. This CDR3 has 13 amino acids. The V gene lost 6 bases and the J gene lost 5 bases, with 8 bases spanning the gap. The CDR3 DNA reads TGTGCCAGCAGAGCACCGAATAATTCACCCCTCCACTTT. This codes for CASRAPNNSPLHF.

This chain uses TRBV27 with TRBJ2-5; weak D call: TRBD2 (6 bases). V shed 3 bases and J shed 2 bases, with 10 bases lying between them. CDR3 size: 14 residues. CDR1 and CDR2 from the germline V gene are MNHEY and SMNVEV (reference sequence). This CDR3 reads CASSFVGRQETQYF. The DNA of the CDR3 is TGTGCCAGCAGTTTCGTCGGGAGACAAGAGACCCAGTACTTC.